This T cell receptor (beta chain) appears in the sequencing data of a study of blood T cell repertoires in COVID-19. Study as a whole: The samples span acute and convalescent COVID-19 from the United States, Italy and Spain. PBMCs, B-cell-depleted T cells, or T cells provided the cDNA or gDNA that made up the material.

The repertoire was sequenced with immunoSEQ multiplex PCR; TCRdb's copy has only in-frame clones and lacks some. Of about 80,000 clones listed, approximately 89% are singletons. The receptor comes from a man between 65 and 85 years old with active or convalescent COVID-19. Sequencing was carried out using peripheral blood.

In nucleotides, the CDR3 is TGTGCCACCAGCAGAGACAGGGGGCGGAATGGCTACACCTTC. As protein: CATSRDRGRNGYTF. J is TRBJ1-2 and V is TRBV15; TRBD1 matches 8 bases. There are 14 residues in the CDR3. Germline loops: CDR1 LNHNV, CDR2 YYDKDF (reference sequence). Unmatched junction bases numbered 3, after V lost 0 bases and J lost 6 bases.